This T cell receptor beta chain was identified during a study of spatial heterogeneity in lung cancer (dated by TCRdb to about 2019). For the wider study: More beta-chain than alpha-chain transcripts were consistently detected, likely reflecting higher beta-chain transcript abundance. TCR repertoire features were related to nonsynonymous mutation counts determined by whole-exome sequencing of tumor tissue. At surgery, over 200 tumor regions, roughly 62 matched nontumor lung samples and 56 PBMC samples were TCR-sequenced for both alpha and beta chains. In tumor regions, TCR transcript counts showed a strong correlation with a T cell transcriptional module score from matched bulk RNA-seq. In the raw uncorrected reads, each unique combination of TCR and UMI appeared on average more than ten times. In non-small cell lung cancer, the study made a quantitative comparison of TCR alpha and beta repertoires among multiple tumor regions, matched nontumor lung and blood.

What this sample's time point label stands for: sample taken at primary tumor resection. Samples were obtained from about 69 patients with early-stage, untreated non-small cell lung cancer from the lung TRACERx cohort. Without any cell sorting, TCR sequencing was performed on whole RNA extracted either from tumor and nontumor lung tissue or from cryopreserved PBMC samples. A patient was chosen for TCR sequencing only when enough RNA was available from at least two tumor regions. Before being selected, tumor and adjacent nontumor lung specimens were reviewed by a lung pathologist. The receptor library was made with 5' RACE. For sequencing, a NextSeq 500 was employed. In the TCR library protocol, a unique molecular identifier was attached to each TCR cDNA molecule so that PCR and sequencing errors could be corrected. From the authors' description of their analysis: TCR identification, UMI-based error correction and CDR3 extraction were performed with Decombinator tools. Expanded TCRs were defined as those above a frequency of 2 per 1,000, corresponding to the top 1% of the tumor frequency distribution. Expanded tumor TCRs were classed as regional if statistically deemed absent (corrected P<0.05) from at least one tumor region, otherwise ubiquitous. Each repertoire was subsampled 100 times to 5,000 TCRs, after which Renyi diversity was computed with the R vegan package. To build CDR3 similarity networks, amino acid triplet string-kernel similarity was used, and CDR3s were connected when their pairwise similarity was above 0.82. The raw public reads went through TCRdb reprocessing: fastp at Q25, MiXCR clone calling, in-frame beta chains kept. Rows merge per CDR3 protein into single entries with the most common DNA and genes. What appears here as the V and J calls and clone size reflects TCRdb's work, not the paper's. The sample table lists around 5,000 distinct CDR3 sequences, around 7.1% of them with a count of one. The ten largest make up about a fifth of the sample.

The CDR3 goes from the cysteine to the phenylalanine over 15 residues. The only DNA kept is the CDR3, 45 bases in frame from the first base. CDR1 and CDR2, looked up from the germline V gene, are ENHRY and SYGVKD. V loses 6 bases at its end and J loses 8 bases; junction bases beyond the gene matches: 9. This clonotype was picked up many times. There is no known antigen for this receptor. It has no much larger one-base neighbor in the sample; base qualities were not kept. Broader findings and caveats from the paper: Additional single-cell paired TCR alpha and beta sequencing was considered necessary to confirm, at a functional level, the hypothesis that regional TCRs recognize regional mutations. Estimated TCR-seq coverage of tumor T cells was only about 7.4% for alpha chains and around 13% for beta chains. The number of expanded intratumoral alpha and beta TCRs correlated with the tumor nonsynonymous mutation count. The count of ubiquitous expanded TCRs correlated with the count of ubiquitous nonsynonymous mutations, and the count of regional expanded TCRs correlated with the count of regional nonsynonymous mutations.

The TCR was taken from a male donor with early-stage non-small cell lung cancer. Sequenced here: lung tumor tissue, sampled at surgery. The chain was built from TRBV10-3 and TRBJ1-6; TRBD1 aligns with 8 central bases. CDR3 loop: CAISFNRGTDSPLHF. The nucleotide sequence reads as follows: TGTGCCATCAGCTTCAACAGGGGGACAGATTCACCCCTCCACTTT.